The clone carrying this T cell receptor beta chain was detected ten times or more. Its antigen is undetermined. In TCRdb, the reads were re-called with MiXCR into one record per CDR3 protein. The sample records about 240,000 distinct CDR3 sequences, approximately 13% being singletons. The data derive from a study of T cell repertoires in cytomegalovirus infection. Study information: CMV infection together with matching HLA type was indicated by public TCR beta signatures. Study conclusions and caveats: What dominated the ex vivo response were HLA-C-restricted CMV-specific TCR beta clonotypes. Cumulative public TCR beta family frequency identified carriers of CMV plus the relevant HLA.

This receptor was obtained from a human donor in good health (CMV status not recorded). Some clones in this sample may be carry-over from other donors' samples. Sequencing was carried out using PBMCs.

The CDR3 region has the DNA TGTGCCAGCAGCTTAGGCAGGACGCAAGAGACCCAGTACTTC. Translated, it gives CASSLGRTQETQYF. The chain uses TRBV7-2 and TRBJ2-5; no definite D call. Germline values: CDR1 SGHTA, CDR2 FQGNSA. V was trimmed by 1 base and J by 2 bases, leaving 8 bases between them. The CDR3 is 14 amino acids. The full variable domain, completed using reference TRBV7-2 and TRBJ2-5, is GAGVSQSPSNKVTEKGKDVELRCDPISGHTALYWYRQSLGQGLEFLIYFQGNSAPDKSGLPSDRFSAERTGGSVSTLTIQRTQQEDSAVYLCASSLGRTQETQYFGPGTRLLVL.